The rows below give T cell receptor beta chains drawn from one sample of a study of human thymus T cells. Some clones are missing from TCRdb's copy, which holds only in-frame ones; the method was immunoSEQ multiplex PCR. This sample has tens of thousands of clones; around 94% occur once, and the top ten carry roughly 0.12%. The sequencing input was blood. These receptors were obtained from a boy under two years old with a congenital heart defect but otherwise immunologically healthy. The CDR3 runs from the conserved cysteine through the conserved F or W. The D gene is left open where the match is weak. Size is stated for part of the rows, as once, few or many counts, or as a class when the clone is expanded.

d_gene	j_gene	abundance	v_gene	CDR3aa	CDR3nt
NA	TRBJ1-3	NA	TRBV4-1	CASSQDRVGNTIYF	TGCGCCAGCAGCCAAGATAGGGTTGGAAACACCATATATTTT
NA	TRBJ2-5	NA	TRBV5-6	CASSLGGQETQYF	TGTGCCAGCAGCTTGGGGGGCCAAGAGACCCAGTACTTC
NA	TRBJ1-4	NA	TRBV7-6	CASPESGSTNEKLFF	TGTGCCAGTCCCGAAAGCGGGTCAACTAATGAAAAACTGTTTTTT
TRBD1	TRBJ2-6	NA	TRBV28	CASSFLGTVGANVLTF	TGTGCCAGCAGTTTTTTGGGGACAGTTGGGGCCAACGTCCTGACTTTC
NA	TRBJ1-1	NA	TRBV4-1	CASSRQSGTFSSGNTEAFF	TGCGCCAGCAGTCGCCAATCCGGGACCTTTTCCTCCGGGAACACTGAAGCTTTCTTT
NA	TRBJ1-2	NA	TRBV28	CASSLQDSPFTF	TGTGCCAGCAGTTTACAGGACAGCCCTTTTACCTTC
NA	TRBJ1-6	NA	TRBV11-2	CASSYRSYNSPLHF	TGTGCCAGCAGCTACCGGTCTTATAATTCACCCCTCCACTTT
NA	TRBJ1-1	few	TRBV5-4	CASSLGGAMNTEAFF	TGTGCCAGCAGCTTGGGAGGGGCCATGAACACTGAAGCTTTCTTT
NA	TRBJ2-7	NA	TRBV2	CASTSWRVTYEQYF	TGTGCCAGCACTTCCTGGCGTGTCACCTACGAGCAGTACTTC
NA	TRBJ2-3	NA	TRBV28	CASSRTVTDTQYF	TGTGCCAGCAGCCGGACAGTAACAGATACGCAGTATTTT
NA	TRBJ1-2	NA	TRBV6-4	CASSDSGRHCNYGYTF	TGTGCCAGCAGTGACTCGGGGAGACACTGTAACTATGGCTACACCTTC
NA	TRBJ1-2	NA	TRBV9	CASSVAAGANYGYTF	TGTGCCAGCAGCGTAGCCGCGGGGGCTAACTATGGCTACACCTTC
NA	TRBJ2-7	NA	TRBV5-1	CASRPSGAYEQYF	TGCGCCAGCAGGCCTTCGGGGGCCTACGAGCAGTACTTC
TRBD1	TRBJ2-1	NA	TRBV27	CASSDRGREQFF	TGTGCCAGCAGTGACAGGGGGCGCGAGCAGTTCTTC
TRBD1	TRBJ1-5	NA	TRBV4-1	CASSRRTGGYQPQHF	TGCGCCAGCAGCCGCCGGACAGGGGGCTATCAGCCCCAGCATTTT
NA	TRBJ1-2	NA	TRBV4-2	CASSPVTATNYGYTF	TGTGCCAGCAGCCCCGTGACAGCCACTAACTATGGCTACACCTTC
NA	TRBJ2-7	NA	TRBV19	CASSISTGSYEQYF	TGTGCCAGTAGTATATCGACAGGATCCTACGAGCAGTACTTC
NA	TRBJ2-3	NA	TRBV9	CASSVTGSADTQYF	TGTGCCAGCAGCGTAACGGGTAGTGCAGATACGCAGTATTTT
TRBD2	TRBJ2-7	NA	TRBV11-2	CASSYSGDSYEQYF	TGTGCCAGCAGCTATAGCGGGGACTCCTACGAGCAGTACTTC
TRBD2	TRBJ2-7	NA	TRBV11-2	CASSLDPSGGLSYEQYF	TGTGCCAGCAGCTTAGACCCTAGCGGGGGCCTCTCCTACGAGCAGTACTTC
NA	TRBJ1-2	NA	TRBV6-5	CASSYSVRNYGYTF	TGTGCCAGCAGTTACTCCGTTAGGAACTATGGCTACACCTTC
NA	TRBJ1-2	NA	TRBV6-1	CASSVRGSNYGYTF	TGTGCCAGCAGTGTCAGGGGCTCTAACTATGGCTACACCTTC
NA	TRBJ1-1	NA	TRBV6-5	CASSPGLNTEAFF	TGTGCCAGCAGCCCAGGCCTTAACACTGAAGCTTTCTTT
TRBD2	TRBJ2-1	NA	TRBV10-2	CASRGLAGGSSYNEQFF	TGCGCCAGCAGGGGCCTAGCGGGGGGGAGCTCCTACAATGAGCAGTTCTTC
TRBD1	TRBJ2-1	NA	TRBV4-2	CASSQEIQGGVHNEQFF	TGTGCCAGCAGCCAGGAAATACAGGGGGGCGTCCACAATGAGCAGTTCTTC
NA	TRBJ2-3	NA	TRBV2	CASMGGPTDTQYF	TGTGCCAGCATGGGGGGGCCCACAGATACGCAGTATTTT
NA	TRBJ1-2	few	TRBV20-1	CSAREGRGYTF	TGCAGTGCTAGAGAAGGGCGTGGCTACACCTTC
NA	TRBJ1-1	few	TRBV6-5	CASSRGGTEAFF	TGTGCCAGCAGCCGAGGGGGCACTGAAGCTTTCTTT
NA	TRBJ2-3	NA	TRBV4-1	CASSQEWGAGDTQYF	TGCGCCAGCAGCCAAGAATGGGGGGCGGGAGATACGCAGTATTTT
NA	TRBJ1-2	once	TRBV7-9	CASSLFHYGYTF	TGTGCCAGCAGCTTATTCCACTATGGCTACACCTTC
NA	TRBJ2-7	once	TRBV9	CASSPEGRALRAYEQYF	TGTGCCAGCAGCCCTGAAGGCAGGGCCCTGCGGGCCTACGAGCAGTACTTC
NA	TRBJ1-5	NA	TRBV7-2	CASSWDNNQPQHF	TGTGCCAGCAGCTGGGACAACAATCAGCCCCAGCATTTT
NA	TRBJ2-6	NA	TRBV5-5	CASSLRGTGANVLTF	TGTGCCAGCAGCTTGCGTGGCACTGGGGCCAACGTCCTGACTTTC
TRBD2	TRBJ2-1	NA	TRBV28	CASSGLAGSSYNEQFF	TGTGCCAGCAGTGGACTAGCGGGGAGCTCCTACAATGAGCAGTTCTTC
NA	TRBJ2-7	NA	TRBV4-3	CASSLNQASYEQYF	TGCGCCAGCAGCCTAAATCAGGCCTCCTACGAGCAGTACTTC
NA	TRBJ1-1	once	TRBV27	CASRGGRQRNTEAFF	TGTGCCAGCAGGGGGGGTAGGCAGAGGAACACTGAAGCTTTCTTT
TRBD1	TRBJ1-3	NA	TRBV10-3	CAISQGASGNTIYF	TGTGCCATCAGCCAGGGGGCGTCTGGAAACACCATATATTTT
NA	TRBJ1-3	NA	TRBV7-9	CASSLRRNTIYF	TGTGCCAGCAGCTTGCGTCGTAACACCATATATTTT
NA	TRBJ2-7	NA	TRBV7-8	CASSAGPGAYEQYF	TGTGCCAGCAGCGCCGGACCTGGCGCCTACGAGCAGTACTTC
NA	TRBJ1-1	NA	TRBV6-5	CASSPDGNTEAFF	TGTGCCAGCAGCCCGGACGGTAACACTGAAGCTTTCTTT
NA	TRBJ2-7	few	TRBV11-2	CASSLVSYEQYF	TGTGCCAGCAGCTTAGTCTCCTACGAGCAGTACTTC
NA	TRBJ1-2	NA	TRBV2	CASRKDSAYNYGYTF	TGTGCCAGCAGGAAGGACAGCGCCTATAACTATGGCTACACCTTC
TRBD1	TRBJ1-4	NA	TRBV5-6	CASSVDRGKLFF	TGTGCCAGCAGCGTAGACAGGGGAAAACTGTTTTTT
TRBD1	TRBJ1-4	NA	TRBV7-2	CASSLAGTGKEKLFF	TGTGCCAGCAGCTTAGCCGGGACAGGGAAGGAAAAACTGTTTTTT
TRBD2	TRBJ2-3	once	TRBV4-2	CASSHSGVTDTQYF	TGTGCCAGCAGCCATAGCGGGGTAACAGATACGCAGTATTTT
TRBD1	TRBJ2-7	few	TRBV11-2	CASSLGTGGYEQYF	TGTGCCAGCAGCTTAGGGACAGGGGGCTACGAGCAGTACTTC
TRBD2	TRBJ2-7	NA	TRBV2	CASFGTSGPLSYEQYF	TGTGCCAGCTTTGGGACTAGCGGGCCCCTCTCCTACGAGCAGTACTTC
TRBD2	TRBJ2-5	NA	TRBV4-2	CASSQTLAGGGQETQYF	TGTGCCAGCAGCCAAACTCTAGCGGGGGGCGGACAAGAGACCCAGTACTTC
TRBD2	TRBJ2-7	NA	TRBV11-2	CASSERSGANSYEQYF	TGTGCCAGCAGCGAGCGTAGCGGGGCCAACTCCTACGAGCAGTACTTC
TRBD1	TRBJ1-5	NA	TRBV11-2	CASSLDRNNQPQHF	TGTGCCAGCAGCTTGGACAGGAACAATCAGCCCCAGCATTTT
NA	TRBJ1-2	NA	TRBV18	CASSPGQLKANYGYTF	TGTGCCAGCTCACCCGGACAGCTAAAAGCTAACTATGGCTACACCTTC